This T cell receptor (beta chain) appears in the sequencing data of a study of CD8+ T cells in alopecia areata. In each case, RNA was isolated and then reverse transcribed into cDNA as the sequencing template. Profiled with immunoSEQ multiplex PCR; TCRdb holds only in-frame clones, not every one. This repertoire shows 200,000 to 250,000 clones, 50% to 65% found once; its top ten account for more than 0.4%. Germline V gives CDR1 SGDLS, CDR2 YYNGEE. The CDR3 covers 17 residues. The V end was cut by 0 bases, the J end by 1 base, with 16 bases between. Sequencing was performed on CD4+ T cells sorted from blood, taken at week 0. The sequence came from a human donor with alopecia areata. The chain employs TRBV9 and TRBJ2-5; D may be TRBD1 or TRBD2 (5 bases each). In DNA, the CDR3 is TGTGCCAGCAGCGTAGCGGCAGGGACGCCGAGCCAAGAGACCCAGTACTTC. Translation gives CASSVAAGTPSQETQYF.